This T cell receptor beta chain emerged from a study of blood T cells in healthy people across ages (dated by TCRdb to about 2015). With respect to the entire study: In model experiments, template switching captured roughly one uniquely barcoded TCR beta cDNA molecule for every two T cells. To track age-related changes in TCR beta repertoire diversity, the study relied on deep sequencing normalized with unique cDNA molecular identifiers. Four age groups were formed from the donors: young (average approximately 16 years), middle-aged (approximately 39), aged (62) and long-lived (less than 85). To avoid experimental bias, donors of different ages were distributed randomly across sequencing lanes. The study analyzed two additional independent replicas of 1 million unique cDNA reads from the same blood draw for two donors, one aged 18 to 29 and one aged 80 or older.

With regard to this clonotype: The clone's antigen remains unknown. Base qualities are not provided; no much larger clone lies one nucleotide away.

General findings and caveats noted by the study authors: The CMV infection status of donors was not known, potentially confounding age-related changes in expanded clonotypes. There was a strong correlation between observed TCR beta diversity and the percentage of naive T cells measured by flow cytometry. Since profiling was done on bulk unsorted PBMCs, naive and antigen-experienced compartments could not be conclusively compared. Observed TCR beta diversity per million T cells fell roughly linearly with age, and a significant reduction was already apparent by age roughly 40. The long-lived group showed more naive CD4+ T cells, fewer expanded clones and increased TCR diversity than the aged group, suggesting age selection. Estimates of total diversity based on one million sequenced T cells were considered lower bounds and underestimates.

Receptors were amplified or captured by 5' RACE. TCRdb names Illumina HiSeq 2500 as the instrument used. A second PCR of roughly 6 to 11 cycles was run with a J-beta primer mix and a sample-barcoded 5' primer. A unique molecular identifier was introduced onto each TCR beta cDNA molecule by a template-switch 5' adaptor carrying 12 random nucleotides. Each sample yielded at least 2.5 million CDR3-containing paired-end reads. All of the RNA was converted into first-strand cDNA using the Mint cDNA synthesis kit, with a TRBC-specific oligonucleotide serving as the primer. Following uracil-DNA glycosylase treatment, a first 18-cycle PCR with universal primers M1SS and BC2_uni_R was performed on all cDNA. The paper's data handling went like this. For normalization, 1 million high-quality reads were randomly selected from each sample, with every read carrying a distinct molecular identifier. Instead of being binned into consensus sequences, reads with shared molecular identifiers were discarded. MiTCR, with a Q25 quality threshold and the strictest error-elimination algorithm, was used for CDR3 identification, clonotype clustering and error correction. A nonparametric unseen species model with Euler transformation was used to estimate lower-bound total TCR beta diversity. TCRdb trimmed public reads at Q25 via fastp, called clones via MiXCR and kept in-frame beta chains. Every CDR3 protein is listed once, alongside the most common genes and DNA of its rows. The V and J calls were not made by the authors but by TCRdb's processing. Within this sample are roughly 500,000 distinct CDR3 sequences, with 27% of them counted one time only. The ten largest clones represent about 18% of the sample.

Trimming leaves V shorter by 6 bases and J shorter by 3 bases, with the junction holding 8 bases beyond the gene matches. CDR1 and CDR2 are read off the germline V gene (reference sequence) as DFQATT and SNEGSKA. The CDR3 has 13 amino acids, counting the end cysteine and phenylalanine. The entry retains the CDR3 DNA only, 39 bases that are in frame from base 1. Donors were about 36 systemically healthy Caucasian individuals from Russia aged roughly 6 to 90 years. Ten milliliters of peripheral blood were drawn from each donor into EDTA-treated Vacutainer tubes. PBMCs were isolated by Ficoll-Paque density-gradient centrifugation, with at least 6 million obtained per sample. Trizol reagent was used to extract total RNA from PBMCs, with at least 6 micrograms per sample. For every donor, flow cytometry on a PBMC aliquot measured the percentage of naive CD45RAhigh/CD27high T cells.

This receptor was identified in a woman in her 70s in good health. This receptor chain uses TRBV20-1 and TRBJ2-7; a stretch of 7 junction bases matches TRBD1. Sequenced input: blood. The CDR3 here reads CSALLTGDYEQYF. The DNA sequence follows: TGCAGTGCCCTTCTCACAGGGGACTACGAGCAGTACTTC.